Shown below are 27 T cell receptor beta chains from a single sample sequenced in a study of blood T cell repertoires in COVID-19. Here immunoSEQ multiplex PCR was the method, and the copy in TCRdb shows in-frame clones only, minus some. The sample holds roughly 350,000 clones, around 84% seen once. The sequenced sample was peripheral blood. The source is a woman in her late teens or twenties with acute or convalescent COVID-19.

The V call is TRBV27, the J call TRBJ2-1, with 7 positions matching TRBD2. J lost 8 bases, V lost 1 base, and 2 bases had no gene match. Germline loops: CDR1 MNHEY, CDR2 SMNVEV (reference sequence). This CDR3 is built from 13 residues. CDR3 DNA: TGTGCCAGCAGTTTATGGGGGGGAGATGAGCAGTTCTTC. It encodes CASSLWGGDEQFF.

The genes are TRBV12-3 or TRBV12-4 and TRBJ1-5, with D unclear. This CDR3 comprises 13 residues. Trimming took off 1 base at V and 3 bases at J, with 4 bases between the two ends. The CDR3 loop is CASSLDNNQPQHF. In DNA, the CDR3 is TGTGCCAGCAGTTTAGACAACAATCAGCCCCAGCATTTT.

The J gene is TRBJ1-5, the V gene TRBV3-1 (or the pseudogene TRBV3-2); weak D call: TRBD1 (6 bases). With 1 base removed from V and 2 bases from J, the gap between germline ends came to 9 bases. Germline V lookup: CDR1 LGHDT, CDR2 YNNKEL (reference sequence). The CDR3 is 15 amino acids. The CDR3 sequence is CASSQGRGGNQPQHF. The CDR3 DNA reads TGTGCCAGCAGCCAAGGCAGGGGCGGCAATCAGCCCCAGCATTTT.

The chain couples TRBV2 to TRBJ1-2, with 7 bases identical to TRBD1. Germline-derived CDR1 and CDR2 are SNHLY and FYNNEI. The length of the CDR3 is 14 residues. Trimming took 7 bases from V and 0 from J; bases not matched to a gene: 5. The CDR3 spells CASKGDSANYGYTF. CDR3 in DNA: TGTGCCAGCAAGGGGGACAGCGCTAACTATGGCTACACCTTC. Full variable domain (outside the CDR3, taken from reference TRBV2 and TRBJ1-2): EPEVTQTPSHQVTQMGQEVILRCVPISNHLYFYWYRQILGQKVEFLVSFYNNEISEKSEIFDDQFSVERPDGSNFTLKIRSTKLEDSAMYFCASKGDSANYGYTFGSGTRLTVV.

This rearrangement joins TRBV21-1 to TRBJ2-5; the table gives TRBD1 as D, unverified against the DNA. TRBV21-1 is tagged as a pseudogene. The CDR3 consists of 13 residues. CDR3 nucleotides: TGTGCCAGCAGACACAGGGTCGTGGAGACCCAGTACTTC. Amino acids: CASRHRVVETQYF.

The rearrangement joins TRBV28 to TRBJ2-3; 7 bases line up with TRBD2. The J segment lost 0 bases and the V segment lost 5 bases, leaving 2 bases of the junction unmatched. Looked up from germline, CDR1 is MDHEN and CDR2 is SYDVKM. The CDR3 has 14 residues. CDR3 nucleotides: TGTGCCAGCAGTAGGGACTATAGCACAGATACGCAGTATTTT. This translates into CASSRDYSTDTQYF.

This chain's CDR3 is CASSLRGGASFYEQYF. CDR3 bases: TGTGCCAGCAGTTTGAGGGGGGGGGCCTCATTCTACGAGCAGTACTTC. The genes are TRBV27 and TRBJ2-7; D may be TRBD2 (7 bases). The CDR3 consists of 16 residues. Trimming stripped 3 bases from V and 3 bases from J, with 18 bases between. From germline, CDR1 is MNHEY and CDR2 SMNVEV (reference sequence).

The chain uses TRBV30 and TRBJ1-4; D gene ambiguous. Between the trimmed V and J ends, which lost 1 base and 5 bases, there was a span of 11 bases. CDR1 GTSNPN and CDR2 SVGIG come from the germline V gene (reference sequence). CDR3 length: 14 amino acids. The CDR3 DNA reads TGTGCCTGGAGTGCCACAGCAGAAAATGAAAAACTGTTTTTT. This codes for CAWSATAENEKLFF.

The V gene is TRBV18, the J gene TRBJ2-1; TRBD1 matches 9 bases. J gave up 2 bases and V 5 bases, and 4 bases lay outside the gene matches. The CDR3 consists of 15 residues. Germline V gene data show CDR1 as KGHSH and CDR2 as LQKENI. This CDR3 is CASSRGQGAYNEQFF. In DNA, the CDR3 is TGTGCCAGCTCAAGGGGACAGGGTGCCTACAATGAGCAGTTCTTC.

The chain has TRBV2 and TRBJ1-4, with D uncertain. V was shortened by 10 bases and J by 5 bases, with 14 bases between the two germline ends. CDR3 size: 13 residues. Germline V gives CDR1 SNHLY, CDR2 FYNNEI. CDR3 loop: CATTRGGNEKLFF. CDR3 bases: TGTGCCACTACTCGGGGTGGGAATGAAAAACTGTTTTTT.

J is TRBJ2-1 and V is TRBV5-1; 11 nucleotides align to TRBD2. Germline trimming cut 3 bases from V and 10 bases from J; bases unmatched to any gene: 6. This CDR3 is built from 14 residues. CDR1 and CDR2 from the germline V gene are SGHRS and YFSETQ. In DNA form, the CDR3 reads TGCGCCAGCAGCTCAACTAGCGGGAGCCGAGAGCAGTTCTTC. Translation gives CASSSTSGSREQFF. Full variable domain (missing parts from reference TRBV5-1 and TRBJ2-1): KAGVTQTPRYLIKTRGQQVTLSCSPISGHRSVSWYQQTPGQGLQFLFEYFSETQRNKGNFPGRFSGRQFSNSRSEMNVSTLELGDSALYLCASSSTSGSREQFFGPGTRLTVL.

Concerning this clone: The same CDR3 can be traced to other DNA sequences in this sample. CDR3 DNA: TGCGCCAGCAGCTTGGGCAGGAACACTGAAGCTTTCTTT. Protein sequence: CASSLGRNTEAFF. V gene TRBV5-1 combines with J gene TRBJ1-1; D is ambiguous. The CDR3 totals 13 residues. V was pared by 0 bases and J by 1 base, with 4 bases between. Germline CDR1 reads SGHRS; CDR2 reads YFSETQ.

V usage is TRBV29-1 and J usage is TRBJ2-5; TRBD1 matches at 9 bases. The V segment lost 4 bases and the J segment 5 bases; nucleotides outside the gene matches: 11. Germline V gene lookup returns CDR1 SQVTM and CDR2 ANQGSEA. The CDR3 is 15 amino acids. CDR3 sequence reads: CSVGPLGDRDETQYF. For the CDR3, the DNA is TGCAGCGTTGGCCCCCTGGGGGACAGGGACGAGACCCAGTACTTC.

This rearrangement joins TRBV7-9 to TRBJ1-5; TRBD1 matches at 7 bases. CDR1 SEHNR and CDR2 FQNEAQ come from the germline V gene (reference sequence). V lost 5 bases and J lost 4; bases outside the gene matches: 8. This CDR3 is built from 15 residues. In DNA, the CDR3 is TGTGCCAGCAGCCACACAGGGGTGAGGAATCAGCCCCAGCATTTT. Its protein product is CASSHTGVRNQPQHF.

J is TRBJ1-4 and V is TRBV5-6; D gene ambiguous. The CDR3 is 13 amino acids. V dropped 0 bases and J dropped 6 bases, with 6 bases sitting between them. CDR1 is SGHDT and CDR2 is YYEEEE in the germline V gene. The CDR3 here is CASSLVTHEKLFF. CDR3 nucleotide sequence: TGTGCCAGCAGCTTGGTAACACATGAAAAACTGTTTTTT.

The chain joins TRBV19 to TRBJ2-7; 8 bases match TRBD2. Germline loops: CDR1 LNHDA, CDR2 SQIVND (reference sequence). The V and J ends lost 3 bases and 2 bases, in that order; junction bases with no gene match: 0. This CDR3 contains 13 residues. For the CDR3, the DNA is TGTGCCAGTAGTATGGGACTAGCCTACGAGCAGTACTTC. Translating it yields CASSMGLAYEQYF.

The chain uses TRBV5-1 and TRBJ2-1; D gene ambiguous. CDR1 is SGHRS and CDR2 is YFSETQ in the germline V gene. The V end was cut by 2 bases, the J end by 7 bases, with 10 bases between. The CDR3 is 13 residues long. DNA for the CDR3: TGCGCCAGCAGCTTAGATAAACGGAATGAGCAGTTCTTC. It encodes CASSLDKRNEQFF.

The J gene is TRBJ1-1, the V gene TRBV5-1; D gene ambiguous. CDR3 length equals 14 residues. The ends were cut back, 4 bases at V and 2 bases at J, with 12 bases in the middle. In germline, CDR1 is SGHRS, CDR2 YFSETQ. The CDR3 DNA is TGCGCCAGCAGCCCACTCTCTCAAAACACTGAAGCTTTCTTT. This codes for CASSPLSQNTEAFF.

The genes are TRBV27 and TRBJ1-2; TRBD1 agrees at 9 bases. After removal of 3 bases from V and 4 bases from J, the junction contained 6 bases not matched to a gene. The CDR3 runs 15 residues. Germline V gives CDR1 MNHEY, CDR2 SMNVEV (reference sequence). The CDR3 protein is CASSFTGGGFYGYTF. The CDR3 nucleotides are TGTGCCAGCAGTTTCACAGGGGGCGGGTTCTATGGCTACACCTTC.

V is TRBV6-4 and J is TRBJ2-1; a possible D gene is TRBD2 (5 bases). The CDR3 runs to 15 residues. Trimming pared 4 bases from V and 6 bases from J, leaving 16 bases between. CDR1 MRHNA and CDR2 SNTAGT come from the germline V gene. The DNA of the CDR3 is TGTGCCAGCAGTGTCGAGAGGGCCTCCGTCAATGAGCAGTTCTTC. As protein: CASSVERASVNEQFF.

This chain links TRBV10-3 with TRBJ1-4; 7 bases are shared with TRBD1. The V segment lost 6 bases and the J segment 13 bases; nucleotides outside the gene matches: 5. The CDR3 spans 11 residues. Germline loops: CDR1 ENHRY, CDR2 SYGVKD. The CDR3 reads CAISARGRLFF. CDR3 sequence (DNA): TGTGCCATCAGCGCCAGGGGGAGACTGTTTTTT.

The rearrangement joins TRBV10-1 to TRBJ2-2; D not certain. CDR3 size: 14 residues. The V gene's germline CDR1 is WNHNN and CDR2 SYGVQD (reference sequence). Trimming removed 0 bases at V and 5 bases at J, with 7 bases between. CDR3 region: CASSESLVTGELFF. The CDR3 DNA sequence: TGCGCCAGCAGTGAGTCCCTAGTGACCGGGGAGCTGTTTTTT.

The V gene is TRBV27, the J gene TRBJ1-1, with TRBD1 matching over 9 bases. The CDR3 runs to 14 residues. After removal of 3 bases from V and 1 base from J, the junction contained 0 bases not matched to a gene. CDR1 is MNHEY, CDR2 SMNVEV, per germline (reference sequence). CDR3 in DNA: TGTGCCAGCAGTTTGACAGGGGGGAACACTGAAGCTTTCTTT. Translation gives CASSLTGGNTEAFF.

This clone was detected a few times. The J gene is TRBJ1-4, the V gene TRBV18; D gene unclear. Deletions cut 2 bases from V and 0 bases from J, with 10 bases between. Germline lookup yields CDR1 KGHSH and CDR2 LQKENI. The CDR3 contains 16 residues. CDR3 nucleotide sequence: TGTGCCAGCTCACCAGTAGTTCTAACAACTAATGAAAAACTGTTTTTT. It encodes CASSPVVLTTNEKLFF.

The chain employs TRBV28 and TRBJ2-1; 12 bases agree with TRBD1. Germline CDR1 is MDHEN and CDR2 is SYDVKM. V shed 2 bases, J shed 9 bases, and the junction held 11 bases outside the gene matches. This CDR3 region has 17 residues. The CDR3 here is CASSLMLTGTGGLEQFF. In DNA, the CDR3 is TGTGCCAGCAGTTTAATGCTCACCGGGACAGGGGGCCTTGAGCAGTTCTTC.

The V and J genes are TRBV19 and TRBJ2-1, with a tentative D call TRBD1 (5 bases). The germline V gene has CDR1 LNHDA and CDR2 SQIVND (reference sequence). The CDR3 is 11 amino acids. V lost 4 bases and J lost 12, with 10 bases in between. This CDR3 reads CASSTGHGQFF. Here the CDR3 DNA reads TGTGCCAGTAGTACCGGACACGGGCAGTTCTTC.

As DNA, the CDR3 is TGTGCCACCAGCAGCTACAGGGGTGCCGCCGGGGAGCTGTTTTTT. Encoded protein: CATSSYRGAAGELFF. This chain links TRBV15 with TRBJ2-2; 7 bases map to TRBD1. Trimming cost V 3 bases and J 6 bases; bases outside gene matches: 7. CDR3 size: 15 residues. CDR1 and CDR2 from the germline V gene are LNHNV and YYDKDF (reference sequence).